Below, 29 T cell receptor beta chains from the same sample are listed, as sequenced in a study of STAT5B mutations in CD4+ large granular lymphocyte leukemia. Data came from immunoSEQ multiplex PCR; TCRdb stores just in-frame clones and leaves some out. This table has approximately 32,000 clones, 69% appearing once. The sample was CD4+ T cells from blood buffy coats. The receptor source for this set is a human donor in good health.

This rearrangement joins TRBV27 to TRBJ1-4, with no clear D. The CDR3 runs 15 residues. From germline, CDR1 is MNHEY and CDR2 SMNVEV (reference sequence). Trimming pared 5 bases from V and 0 bases from J, leaving 10 bases between. The CDR3 here is CASSHRRTTNEKLFF. The DNA for the CDR3 is TGTGCCAGCAGTCACCGACGGACAACTAATGAAAAACTGTTTTTT. The variable domain in full, completed from reference TRBV27 and TRBJ1-4, reads EAQVTQNPRYLITVTGKKLTVTCSQNMNHEYMSWYRQDPGLGLRQIYYSMNVEVTDKGDVPEGYKVSRKEKRNFPLILESPSPNQTSLYFCASSHRRTTNEKLFFGSGTQLSVL.

V is TRBV7-2 and J is TRBJ2-5, with 8 bases identical to TRBD1. The trim removed 3 bases at V and 4 bases at J, leaving 7 bases unmatched. From germline, CDR1 is SGHTA and CDR2 FQGNSA. The CDR3 consists of 15 residues. CDR3 bases: TGTGCCAGCAGCTTCTTAGGGCAGGGGGCAGAGACCCAGTACTTC. Translation: CASSFLGQGAETQYF.

V is TRBV5-1 and J is TRBJ2-3; 11 nucleotides align to TRBD2. The CDR3 runs 17 residues. Germline CDR1 and CDR2: SGHRS and YFSETQ. J gave up 1 base and V 2 bases, and 6 bases lay outside the gene matches. Here the CDR3 DNA reads TGCGCCAGCAGCTTACTACTAGCGGGGGTACGCACAGATACGCAGTATTTT. Its protein is CASSLLLAGVRTDTQYF.

The chain couples TRBV5-1 to TRBJ2-2, with a possible D match to TRBD1 (6 bases). V was shortened by 0 bases and J by 2 bases, with 14 bases between the two germline ends. The CDR3 runs 17 residues. Germline CDR1 SGHRS, CDR2 YFSETQ. As DNA, the CDR3 is TGCGCCAGCAGCTTGGAAGTGCAGGGGAGAAACACCGGGGAGCTGTTTTTT. It translates to CASSLEVQGRNTGELFF.

The rearrangement links TRBV5-1 to TRBJ1-4; TRBD1 matches at 7 bases. The germline CDR1 and CDR2 sequences are SGHRS and YFSETQ. The CDR3 has 15 amino acids. J lost 4 bases, V lost 3 bases, and 6 bases had no gene match. The CDR3 DNA follows: TGCGCCAGCAGCTCCCCGGGACAGCTTAATGAAAAACTGTTTTTT. Amino acids: CASSSPGQLNEKLFF.

This clone occurred a few times. V gene TRBV28 combines with J gene TRBJ2-7; D gene unclear. The germline V gene encodes CDR1 MDHEN and CDR2 SYDVKM. The CDR3 totals 12 residues. V lost 10 bases to trimming and J lost 0 bases, with 10 bases between them. The CDR3, as DNA: TGTGCCACTGGCACCCTCTCCTACGAGCAGTACTTC. Translating gives CATGTLSYEQYF.

This clone is a singleton in its sample. The CDR3 protein is CASSPKDRDATGELFF. DNA of the CDR3: TGTGCCAGCAGCCCAAAGGACAGGGATGCGACCGGGGAGCTGTTTTTT. The chain employs TRBV5-4 and TRBJ2-2, with 8 bases matching TRBD1. J lost 5 bases, V lost 4 bases, and 10 bases had no gene match. CDR1 is SGHNT and CDR2 is YYREEE in the germline V gene (reference sequence). The CDR3 runs 16 residues.

This clone is a singleton in its sample. The V call is TRBV7-9, the J call TRBJ2-5; 11 bases agree with TRBD1. V trimming: 7 bases; J trimming: 4 bases; junction bases outside the gene matches: 5. This CDR3 is 14 amino acids long. Germline V gene lookup returns CDR1 SEHNR and CDR2 FQNEAQ (reference sequence). Here the CDR3 reads CASTQGQGGETQYF. CDR3 in DNA: TGTGCCAGCACCCAGGGACAGGGGGGAGAGACCCAGTACTTC.

The J gene is TRBJ2-7, the V gene TRBV6-5; D is unclear. This CDR3 contains 14 residues. Trimming left V 6 bases short and J 2 bases short, with 14 bases between. The germline V gene has CDR1 MNHEY and CDR2 SVGAGI. The CDR3 loop reads CASSNGQPPYEQYF. In DNA, the CDR3 is TGTGCCAGCAGCAACGGGCAGCCCCCCTACGAGCAGTACTTC.

This clone has only one observation. The gene calls are TRBV9 and TRBJ2-7; 7 nucleotides match TRBD1. Germline loops: CDR1 SGDLS, CDR2 YYNGEE. This CDR3 has 16 residues. The ends lost 1 base at V and 4 bases at J; junction bases unmatched: 11. CDR3 nucleotide sequence: TGTGCCAGCAGCGTATCGAGACAGGGAAACGGATACGAGCAGTACTTC. Its protein product is CASSVSRQGNGYEQYF.

The chain employs TRBV9 and TRBJ2-7; D may match TRBD1 or TRBD2 (5 bases each). The CDR3 contains 14 residues. Trimming cost V 3 bases and J 0 bases, with 10 bases left between them. CDR1 and CDR2 from the germline V gene are SGDLS and YYNGEE. The CDR3 is CASSAGRTSYEQYF. In nucleotides, the CDR3 is TGTGCCAGCAGCGCGGGACGGACCTCCTACGAGCAGTACTTC.

V and J are TRBV19 and TRBJ2-1, with TRBD1 matching 7 bases. CDR1 is LNHDA and CDR2 is SQIVND in the germline V gene (reference sequence). The CDR3 is 14 residues long. Germline trimming cut 7 bases from V and 9 bases from J; bases unmatched to any gene: 12. The CDR3 is CASNTGDHRLEQFF. The CDR3 bases are TGTGCCAGTAATACAGGGGACCACCGGCTTGAGCAGTTCTTC.

The chain combines TRBV7-2 with TRBJ2-3; D is unclear. V dropped 1 base and J dropped 6 bases, with 11 bases sitting between them. CDR3 length: 14 residues. The V gene's germline CDR1 is SGHTA and CDR2 FQGNSA. CDR3 sequence reads: CASSLGLSGDTQYF. The CDR3 coding sequence is TGTGCCAGCAGCTTAGGCCTATCCGGGGATACGCAGTATTTT.

The rearrangement joins TRBV19 to TRBJ1-5; 7 positions agree with TRBD1. Germline V CDR1 and CDR2: LNHDA, SQIVND (reference sequence). V lost 2 bases and J lost 7; bases outside the gene matches: 5. This CDR3 has 14 amino acids. The CDR3 here is CASSIHRGNQPQHF. In DNA form, the CDR3 reads TGTGCCAGTAGTATACACAGGGGAAACCAGCCCCAGCATTTT.

The V call is TRBV5-1, the J call TRBJ2-3; the D gene could be TRBD1 or TRBD2 (5 bases each). The V end was cut by 4 bases, the J end by 3 bases, with 15 bases between. Germline CDR1 is SGHRS and CDR2 is YFSETQ. The CDR3 loop spans 15 amino acids. The CDR3 sequence is CASSRDAETTDTQYF. In DNA form, the CDR3 reads TGCGCCAGCAGCCGGGACGCGGAAACGACAGATACGCAGTATTTT.

The chain links TRBV12-5 to TRBJ2-7; D may be TRBD2 (5 bases). The CDR3 consists of 13 residues. Germline loops: CDR1 LGHNT, CDR2 FRNRAP. Trimming cost V 4 bases and J 6 bases, with 13 bases left between them. This CDR3 is CASGSEGGREQYF. The CDR3, as DNA: TGTGCTAGTGGTTCCGAGGGTGGGCGCGAGCAGTACTTC.

The genes are TRBV4-3 and TRBJ1-1, with 9 bases lining up with TRBD1. This CDR3 is 16 amino acids long. CDR1 is LGHNA and CDR2 is YSLEER in the germline V gene. With V trimmed by 0 bases and J by 5 bases, 7 bases remained unmatched. The CDR3 DNA reads as TGCGCCAGCAGCCAAGATTTGTTGACAGGGGGAACTGAAGCTTTCTTT. Translation: CASSQDLLTGGTEAFF.

This sequence joins TRBV9 and TRBJ2-1; 7 nucleotides match TRBD1. The CDR3 sequence is 17 residues long. V trimming: 4 bases; J trimming: 0 bases; junction bases outside the gene matches: 10. In germline, CDR1 is SGDLS, CDR2 YYNGEE. This chain's CDR3 is CASSPHSRGFSYNEQFF. Written as DNA, the CDR3 is TGTGCCAGCAGCCCACACTCCAGGGGGTTCTCCTACAATGAGCAGTTCTTC.

The V gene is TRBV6-5, the J gene TRBJ1-2; 9 nucleotides align to TRBD1. The CDR3 sequence is 14 residues long. V was clipped by 6 bases and J by 4 bases; unmatched bases: 6. CDR1 is MNHEY and CDR2 is SVGAGI in the germline V gene. CDR3 in amino acids: CASSSGQGTYGYTF. Here the CDR3 DNA reads TGTGCCAGCAGCAGCGGACAGGGGACCTATGGCTACACCTTC.

J is TRBJ2-7 and V is TRBV9, with D perhaps matching TRBD2 (6 bases). Trimming stripped 4 bases from V and 6 bases from J, with 14 bases between. Germline assignment: CDR1 SGDLS and CDR2 YYNGEE. The CDR3 loop spans 13 amino acids. The CDR3 nucleotides are TGTGCCAGCAGCCCCCTTGGGGGAGGCGAGCAGTACTTC. This gives the protein CASSPLGGGEQYF.

The chain links TRBV7-2 to TRBJ1-1; D call uncertain. The CDR3 loop spans 13 amino acids. V shed 5 bases and J shed 12 bases, with 19 bases lying between them. CDR1 is SGHTA and CDR2 is FQGNSA in the germline V gene. CDR3 amino acids: CASSQMGWVKTFF. CDR3 sequence (DNA): TGTGCCAGCAGCCAAATGGGGTGGGTTAAGACTTTCTTT. Looking up the rest from reference TRBV7-2 and TRBJ1-1 gives the full variable domain: GAGVSQSPSNKVTEKGKDVELRCDPISGHTALYWYRQSLGQGLEFLIYFQGNSAPDKSGLPSDRFSAERTGGSVSTLTIQRTQQEDSAVYLCASSQMGWVKTFFGQGTRLTVV.

This clone was found a few times. The chain combines TRBV5-4 with TRBJ1-1; 12 bases fit TRBD1. Germline CDR1 and CDR2: SGHNT and YYREEE (reference sequence). The CDR3 is made up of 15 amino acids. Losses at the gene ends were 4 bases for V and 5 bases for J; bases not matched to a gene: 6. CDR3 coding DNA: TGTGCCAGCAGCCCGGGGACAGGGGGCAGGACTGAAGCTTTCTTT. This gives the protein CASSPGTGGRTEAFF. Drawing the rest from reference TRBV5-4 and TRBJ1-1, the complete variable domain is ETGVTQSPTHLIKTRGQQVTLRCSSQSGHNTVSWYQQALGQGPQFIFQYYREEENGRGNFPPRFSGLQFPNYSSELNVNALELDDSALYLCASSPGTGGRTEAFFGQGTRLTVV.

This sequence joins TRBV11-2 and TRBJ1-6; no definite D call. V lost 5 bases, J lost 8 bases, and 16 bases lay in between. The CDR3 spans 15 residues. Germline V gene data show CDR1 as SGHAT and CDR2 as FQNNGV. The CDR3 DNA reads TGTGCCAGCAGCCCCCGGTTAAATCGGGATTCACCCCTCCACTTT. Amino acids: CASSPRLNRDSPLHF. Variable domain in full (rest from reference TRBV11-2 and TRBJ1-6): EAGVAQSPRYKIIEKRQSVAFWCNPISGHATLYWYQQILGQGPKLLIQFQNNGVVDDSQLPKDRFSAERLKGVDSTLKIQPAKLEDSAVYLCASSPRLNRDSPLHFGNGTRLTVT.

This clone appeared a single time. The chain uses TRBV18 and TRBJ2-5, with 7 bases identical to TRBD1. This CDR3 has 14 amino acids. The germline CDR1 and CDR2 sequences are KGHSH and LQKENI. V lost 2 bases, J lost 1 base, and 1 base stayed unmatched. In DNA, the CDR3 is TGTGCCAGCTCACCAAGGGACAGCCAAGAGACCCAGTACTTC. This codes for CASSPRDSQETQYF.

The V and J genes are TRBV11-2 and TRBJ1-6; D possibly corresponds to TRBD1 (6 bases). The V gene's germline CDR1 is SGHAT and CDR2 FQNNGV. V lost 5 bases to trimming and J lost 9 bases, with 17 bases between them. The length of the CDR3 is 15 residues. The CDR3 DNA reads as TGTGCCAGCAGCCTCCGGGACACGACCAGTTCACCCCTCCACTTT. It translates to CASSLRDTTSSPLHF. The full variable domain, rest sourced from reference TRBV11-2 and TRBJ1-6, is EAGVAQSPRYKIIEKRQSVAFWCNPISGHATLYWYQQILGQGPKLLIQFQNNGVVDDSQLPKDRFSAERLKGVDSTLKIQPAKLEDSAVYLCASSLRDTTSSPLHFGNGTRLTVT.

The chain couples TRBV4-3 to TRBJ1-4, with 8 bases matching TRBD1. CDR1 LGHNA and CDR2 YSLEER come from the germline V gene. The junction had 9 bases not matched to a gene; V was cut back by 2 bases and J by 10 bases. The CDR3 has 15 residues. The CDR3 spells CASSQSGGVGGKLFF. Written as DNA, the CDR3 is TGCGCCAGCAGCCAATCAGGGGGCGTTGGCGGAAAACTGTTTTTT.

The gene calls are TRBV30 and TRBJ1-2; 8 bases are a match to TRBD1. V lost 5 bases to trimming and J lost 4 bases; unmatched junction nucleotides: 6. CDR3 size: 13 residues. Germline CDR1 reads GTSNPN; CDR2 reads SVGIG (reference sequence). This chain's CDR3 is CAWDSGTGYGYTF. As DNA, the CDR3 is TGTGCCTGGGATTCCGGGACAGGCTATGGCTACACCTTC.

In its sample, this clone was seen once. The rearrangement joins TRBV10-3 to TRBJ2-7; no clear D gene. The CDR3 has 11 residues. Trimming pared 7 bases from V and 4 bases from J, leaving 8 bases between. Germline V CDR1 and CDR2: ENHRY, SYGVKD. The DNA for the CDR3 is TGTGCCATCAAGGACCTTTACGAGCAGTACTTC. This codes for CAIKDLYEQYF.

The chain has TRBV2 and TRBJ1-2; D is uncertain. Trimming shortened V by 2 bases and J by 4 bases, and 2 bases separated the two germline ends. Germline V gene lookup returns CDR1 SNHLY and CDR2 FYNNEI. This CDR3 is built from 11 residues. CDR3 DNA: TGTGCCAGCAGTGAACTCTATGGCTACACCTTC. Its translation: CASSELYGYTF.